The clone carrying this T cell receptor (beta chain) turned up a few times. Sequencing used immunoSEQ multiplex PCR; TCRdb keeps in-frame clones, though not all of them. This sample has about 6,100 clones, with roughly three fifths found just once. This sample is part of a study of sequential checkpoint blockade in melanoma. Study as a whole: Arm A got nivolumab then ipilimumab; arm B the reverse, 1:1. Maintenance nivolumab came after either treatment sequence.

Treatment here: randomized to nivolumab then ipilimumab (arm A) or the reverse (arm B). Patients had received no earlier DNA-damaging chemotherapy. Live CD3+CD8+ CD19− CD56− cells were sorted from PBMCs. This CDR3 contains 15 residues. V lost 3 bases and J lost 9, with 15 bases in between. Germline CDR1 SNHLY, CDR2 FYNNEI. The receptor was isolated from a human donor with melanoma. The sample consisted of CD8+ T cells sorted from blood (inferred from file names), taken from a patient given nivolumab and ipilimumab in sequence. The V and J genes are TRBV2 and TRBJ1-6, with D unclear. The CDR3 sequence: CASSDGAGNSSPLHF. In DNA form, the CDR3 reads TGTGCCAGCAGTGATGGCGCGGGGAACAGTTCACCCCTCCACTTT.